This is a list of T cell receptor beta chains from one sample in a study of cytomegalovirus exposure and HLA in healthy donors. This table comes from immunoSEQ multiplex PCR, and its TCRdb copy is limited to in-frame clones, with some not included. This sample has roughly 150,000 clones; over 75% occur once, and the top ten carry 0.55% to 0.8%. The material sequenced was PBMCs. These receptor sequences come from a male donor in good health and CMV-seronegative. Each CDR3 is given with its conserved first and last residue. A D gene is named only where the DNA matches it firmly. Rows give clone size only sometimes, using once, few, many, or a class for an expanded clone.

v_gene	d_gene	j_gene	abundance	CDR3aa	CDR3nt
TRBV5-4	-	TRBJ2-1	-	CASSLASSGNNEQFF	TGTGCCAGCAGCTTGGCTTCATCGGGGAACAATGAGCAGTTCTTC
TRBV9	-	TRBJ2-1	-	CASSVENRVDEQFF	TGTGCCAGCAGCGTAGAAAACAGGGTGGATGAGCAGTTCTTC
TRBV5-5	-	TRBJ1-3	-	CASEITNSGNTIYF	TGTGCCAGCGAAATCACTAACTCTGGAAACACCATATATTTT
TRBV12-5	TRBD1	TRBJ1-4	-	CASGLELQGTPRTNEKLFF	TGTGCTAGTGGTTTGGAGCTACAGGGGACCCCGCGAACTAATGAAAAACTGTTTTTT
TRBV6-5	-	TRBJ1-4	-	CASSPGVAEKLFF	TGTGCCAGCAGCCCAGGGGTCGCAGAAAAACTGTTTTTT
TRBV6-6	-	TRBJ1-1	-	CASSYAGTEAFF	TGTGCCAGCAGTTATGCAGGGACTGAAGCTTTCTTT
TRBV18	-	TRBJ2-6	-	CATTTRRSGANVLTF	TGTGCCACCACCACGAGGCGCTCTGGGGCCAACGTCCTGACTTTC
TRBV10-1	TRBD1	TRBJ2-5	-	CASSCLYDPGQPGKETQYF	TGCGCCAGCAGTTGCCTGTACGACCCGGGACAGCCCGGGAAGGAGACCCAGTACTTC
TRBV6-4	TRBD2	TRBJ2-3	few	CASSDSTSGEADTQYF	TGTGCCAGCAGTGACTCGACTAGCGGGGAAGCAGATACGCAGTATTTT
TRBV27	-	TRBJ2-7	-	CASSLGLPYEQYF	TGTGCCAGCAGTTTGGGACTTCCCTACGAGCAGTACTTC
TRBV6-5	-	TRBJ1-2	-	CASRPPGNNYGYTF	TGTGCCAGCAGACCTCCCGGGAATAACTATGGCTACACCTTC
TRBV11-2	-	TRBJ2-7	-	CASSTGQPAGEQYF	TGTGCCAGCAGCACAGGACAGCCCGCGGGCGAGCAGTACTTC
TRBV7-8	-	TRBJ1-5	-	CASSLEGGGRRQPQHF	TGTGCCAGCAGCTTAGAGGGGGGGGGACGGAGGCAGCCCCAGCATTTT
TRBV18	TRBD2	TRBJ2-1	-	CASSPGVAGVNEQFF	TGTGCCAGCTCACCAGGGGTAGCGGGAGTTAATGAGCAGTTCTTC